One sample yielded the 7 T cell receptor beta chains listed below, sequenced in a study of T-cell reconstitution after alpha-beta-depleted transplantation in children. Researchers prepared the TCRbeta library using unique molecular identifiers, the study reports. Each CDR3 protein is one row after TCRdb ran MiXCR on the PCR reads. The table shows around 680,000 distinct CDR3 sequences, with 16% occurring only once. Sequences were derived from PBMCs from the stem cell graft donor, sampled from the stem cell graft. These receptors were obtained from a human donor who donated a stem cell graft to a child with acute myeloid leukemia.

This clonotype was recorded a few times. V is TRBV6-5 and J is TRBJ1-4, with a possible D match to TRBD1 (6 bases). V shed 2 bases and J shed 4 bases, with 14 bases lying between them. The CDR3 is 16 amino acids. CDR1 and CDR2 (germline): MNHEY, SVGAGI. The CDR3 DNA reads TGTGCCAGCAGTTACCGAAAGACAGGCGATAATGAAAAACTGTTTTTT. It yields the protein CASSYRKTGDNEKLFF.

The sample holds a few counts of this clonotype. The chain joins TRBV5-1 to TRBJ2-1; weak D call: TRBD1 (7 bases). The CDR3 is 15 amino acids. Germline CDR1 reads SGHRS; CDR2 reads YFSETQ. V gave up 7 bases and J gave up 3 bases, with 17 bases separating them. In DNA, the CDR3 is TGCGCCAGCGGCGTAAGCAGGGGGGACTACAATGAGCAGTTCTTC. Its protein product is CASGVSRGDYNEQFF.

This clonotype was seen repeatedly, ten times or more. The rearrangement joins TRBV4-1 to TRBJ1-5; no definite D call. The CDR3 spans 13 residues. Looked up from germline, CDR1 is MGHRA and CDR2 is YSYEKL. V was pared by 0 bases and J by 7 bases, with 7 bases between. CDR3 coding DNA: TGCGCCAGCAGCCAAGATGGAGGGCAGCCCCAGCATTTT. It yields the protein CASSQDGGQPQHF.

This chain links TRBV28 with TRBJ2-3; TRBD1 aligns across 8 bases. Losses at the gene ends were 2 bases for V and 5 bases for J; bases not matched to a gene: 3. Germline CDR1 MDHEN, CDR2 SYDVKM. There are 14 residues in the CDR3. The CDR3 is CASSLARGQDTQYF. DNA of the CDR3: TGTGCCAGCAGTTTAGCCAGGGGGCAAGATACGCAGTATTTT.

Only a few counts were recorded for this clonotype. The CDR3 DNA is TGCAGTGCTGTATTGAGACAGGGCGACTATGGCTACACCTTC. Encoded protein: CSAVLRQGDYGYTF. The chain carries TRBV20-1 and TRBJ1-2, with 7 bases lining up with TRBD1. CDR3 length: 14 amino acids. In germline, CDR1 is DFQATT, CDR2 SNEGSKA (reference sequence). With 5 bases clipped from V and 3 bases from J, the junction kept 9 bases outside the gene matches.

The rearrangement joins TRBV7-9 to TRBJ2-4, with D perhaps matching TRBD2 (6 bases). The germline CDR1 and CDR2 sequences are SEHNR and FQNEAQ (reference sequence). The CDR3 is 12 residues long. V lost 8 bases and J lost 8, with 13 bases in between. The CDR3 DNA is TGTGCCAGCTTGGGGAGGTCGGACATTCAGTACTTC. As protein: CASLGRSDIQYF.

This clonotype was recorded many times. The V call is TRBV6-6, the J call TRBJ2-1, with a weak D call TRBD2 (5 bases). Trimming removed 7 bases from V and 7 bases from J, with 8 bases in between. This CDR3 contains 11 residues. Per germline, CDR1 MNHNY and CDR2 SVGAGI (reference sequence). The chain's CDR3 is CASTEGNEQFF. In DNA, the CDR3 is TGTGCCAGCACCGAGGGAAATGAGCAGTTCTTC.